What follows are 29 T cell receptor beta chains derived from one specimen sequenced in a study of T cells in Graves' hyperthyroidism and ophthalmopathy. Amplification of TCR beta CDR3 regions was performed using RNA transcripts as template. A first-round RT-PCR of the TCR CDR3 used the HTBI primer set. Using its own MiXCR run on the multiplex PCR reads, TCRdb lists one record per CDR3 protein. The repertoire holds about 200,000 distinct CDR3 sequences, with 15% to 20% as singletons. The specimen was blood. The source is a middle-aged man with Graves' hyperthyroidism.

This clonotype was recorded at least ten times. The chain recombines TRBV18 with TRBJ2-3; TRBD1 might be the D (8 bases). CDR1 KGHSH and CDR2 LQKENI come from the germline V gene. V was pared by 3 bases and J by 1 base, with 11 bases between. The CDR3 covers 15 residues. The CDR3 protein is CASSPTGGGTDTQYF. DNA of the CDR3: TGTGCCAGCTCACCCACAGGGGGGGGCACAGATACGCAGTATTTT.

By share, this clonotype ranks as medium-sized. V usage is TRBV30 and J usage is TRBJ2-3; D is perhaps TRBD2 (6 bases). V was cut by 1 base and J by 4 bases, with 12 bases left in between. The CDR3 length is 14 residues. The germline gives CDR1 GTSNPN, CDR2 SVGIG (reference sequence). Here the CDR3 DNA reads TGTGCCTGGAGTGGAACTAGCTGGTCAGATACGCAGTATTTT. Amino acid sequence: CAWSGTSWSDTQYF.

In regard to this clonotype: A read error may produce the germline difference seen at one junction end. The CDR3 region has the DNA TGTGCCAGCAGCATGGACAGGGGGACCTACAATGAGCAGTTCTTC. Amino acid sequence: CASSMDRGTYNEQFF. J is TRBJ2-1 and V is TRBV5-1; 10 bases agree with TRBD1. The germline V gene has CDR1 SGHRS and CDR2 YFSETQ. CDR3 length: 15 amino acids.

This clonotype was seen ten or more times. The chain employs TRBV7-9 and TRBJ2-5, with TRBD2 matching 13 bases. In germline, CDR1 is SEHNR, CDR2 FQNEAQ (reference sequence). The V gene end was trimmed by 7 bases and the J gene end by 0 bases; junction bases not matched to a gene: 5. The CDR3 has 16 amino acids. CDR3 loop: CASTLGLAGDQETQYF. CDR3 nucleotides: TGTGCCAGCACCCTCGGACTAGCGGGGGACCAAGAGACCCAGTACTTC. The full variable domain, in which reference TRBV7-9 and TRBJ2-5 provide the parts outside the CDR3, is DTGVSQNPRHKITKRGQNVTFRCDPISEHNRLYWYRQTLGQGPEFLTYFQNEAQLEKSRLLSDRFSAERPKGSFSTLEIQRTEQGDSAMYLCASTLGLAGDQETQYFGPGTRLLVL.

This clonotype was observed at least ten times. V usage is TRBV28 and J usage is TRBJ2-7; weak D call: TRBD1 (6 bases). Trimming removed 2 bases at V and 6 bases at J, with 17 bases between. Germline V gene sequence: CDR1 MDHEN, CDR2 SYDVKM. The CDR3 is 15 residues long. CDR3 DNA: TGTGCCAGCAGTTTACAGACAGGACGCGCTTCCGAGCAGTACTTC. This encodes CASSLQTGRASEQYF.

V and J are TRBV4-3 and TRBJ2-6, with 7 positions matching TRBD1. Trimming took 0 bases from V and 3 from J; bases not matched to a gene: 11. In germline, CDR1 is LGHNA, CDR2 YSLEER. There are 19 residues in the CDR3. The DNA of the CDR3 is TGCGCCAGCAGCCAAGATCGCGGAGACAGGGAACTTGGGGCCAACGTCCTGACTTTC. It specifies CASSQDRGDRELGANVLTF.

In its sample, this clonotype was seen many times. The chain employs TRBV6-1 and TRBJ2-7, with D hard to call. The length of the CDR3 is 13 residues. Germline V gives CDR1 MNHNS, CDR2 SASEGT. Trimming pared 2 bases from V and 2 bases from J, leaving 7 bases between. The CDR3 nucleotides read TGTGCCAGCAGTGAAAGAGTGCCCTACGAGCAGTACTTC. This translates into CASSERVPYEQYF.

The V gene is TRBV18, the J gene TRBJ1-3; TRBD1 might be the D (5 bases). Looked up from germline, CDR1 is KGHSH and CDR2 is LQKENI. V lost 6 bases, J lost 0 bases, and 9 bases lay in between. The CDR3 loop spans 14 amino acids. The chain's CDR3 is CASSPGPSGNTIYF. The CDR3 DNA follows: TGTGCCAGCTCGCCAGGGCCCTCTGGAAACACCATATATTTT.

This clonotype was observed a few times. The chain recombines TRBV15 with TRBJ1-5, with no clear D. V shed 1 base and J shed 1 base, with 5 bases lying between them. Germline CDR1 and CDR2: LNHNV and YYDKDF (reference sequence). The CDR3 length is 14 residues. The DNA for the CDR3 is TGTGCCACCAGCAGAGTCGACAGCAATCAGCCCCAGCATTTT. Its translation: CATSRVDSNQPQHF.

This clonotype was picked up a small number of times. The J gene is TRBJ1-2, the V gene TRBV2; tentatively, D is TRBD1 (6 bases). This CDR3 is 12 amino acids long. V was shortened by 1 base and J by 7 bases, with 7 bases between the two germline ends. Per germline, CDR1 SNHLY and CDR2 FYNNEI. The DNA for the CDR3 is TGTGCCAGCAGTGAAGAGGGGGTTGGCTACACCTTC. Protein product: CASSEEGVGYTF. Filled out from reference TRBV2 and TRBJ1-2, the complete variable domain reads EPEVTQTPSHQVTQMGQEVILRCVPISNHLYFYWYRQILGQKVEFLVSFYNNEISEKSEIFDDQFSVERPDGSNFTLKIRSTKLEDSAMYFCASSEEGVGYTFGSGTRLTVV.

This clonotype was recorded many times. The V call is TRBV9, the J call TRBJ2-5, with a tentative D call TRBD1 (5 bases). V was clipped by 0 bases and J by 5 bases, with 14 bases between them. From germline, CDR1 is SGDLS and CDR2 YYNGEE. CDR3 size: 15 residues. The CDR3 sequence is CASSVDRGASETQYF. The CDR3 DNA reads TGTGCCAGCAGCGTAGATAGGGGCGCGTCGGAGACCCAGTACTTC.

This clonotype was seen repeatedly, ten times or more. The V call is TRBV30, the J call TRBJ1-3, with D uncertain. Trimming shortened V by 2 bases and J by 0 bases, and 2 bases separated the two germline ends. The CDR3 sequence is 12 residues long. Germline CDR1 and CDR2: GTSNPN and SVGIG (reference sequence). The CDR3 sequence: CAWSNSGNTIYF. The CDR3 coding sequence is TGTGCCTGGAGTAACTCTGGAAACACCATATATTTT.

As for this clonotype: A much larger clone is a single base away; this may be a read error. The chain couples TRBV2 to TRBJ2-1; D is possibly TRBD1 (5 bases). The V end was cut by 2 bases, the J end by 6 bases, with 5 bases between. CDR3 length: 12 amino acids. Germline V lookup: CDR1 SNHLY, CDR2 FYNNEI. CDR3 sequence reads: CASSERGNEQFF. CDR3 in DNA: TGTGCCAGCAGTGAAAGGGGCAATGAGCAGTTCTTC.

At least ten counts were recorded for this clonotype. V and J are TRBV7-9 and TRBJ2-7, with TRBD1 as a possible D gene (6 bases). The germline gives CDR1 SEHNR, CDR2 FQNEAQ (reference sequence). The CDR3 runs to 14 residues. V was pared by 3 bases and J by 7 bases, with 16 bases between. This CDR3 is CASSFGTPFREQYF. In nucleotides, the CDR3 is TGTGCCAGCAGCTTCGGGACACCTTTCCGGGAGCAGTACTTC.

This clonotype appeared many times. This chain links TRBV5-1 with TRBJ2-7; D is unclear. The V and J ends lost 1 base and 2 bases respectively, with 10 bases between them. The CDR3 runs 14 residues. CDR1 and CDR2 (germline): SGHRS, YFSETQ. The CDR3 region is CASSLSPEAYEQYF. In nucleotides, the CDR3 is TGCGCCAGCAGCTTGAGTCCGGAAGCCTACGAGCAGTACTTC.

The chain carries TRBV6-4 and TRBJ2-3; 7 nucleotides line up with TRBD2. CDR3 length: 13 residues. CDR1 is MRHNA and CDR2 is SNTAGT in the germline V gene. V shed 8 bases, J shed 0 bases, and the junction held 2 bases outside the gene matches. The DNA for the CDR3 is TGTGCCAGCGGGGGGGAAAGCACAGATACGCAGTATTTT. Amino acids: CASGGESTDTQYF.

This clonotype came up many times. This chain uses TRBV6-2 or TRBV6-3 with TRBJ1-2, with D hard to call. Germline values: CDR1 MNHEY, CDR2 SVGEGT. Trimming cost V 4 bases and J 0 bases, with 12 bases left between them. CDR3 length: 15 amino acids. The CDR3 reads CASSSATMTNYGYTF. DNA of the CDR3: TGTGCCAGCAGTTCAGCCACGATGACTAACTATGGCTACACCTTC.

This clonotype was seen repeatedly, ten times or more. The chain uses TRBV7-9 and TRBJ2-5; D possibly corresponds to TRBD1 (6 bases). CDR1 and CDR2 (germline): SEHNR, FQNEAQ (reference sequence). The germline V and J ends were trimmed by 1 base and 3 bases, with 12 bases remaining between them. There are 15 residues in the CDR3. CDR3 bases: TGTGCCAGCAGCTTAGAAGGAGACAGGAAAGAGACCCAGTACTTC. Translated: CASSLEGDRKETQYF. Together with reference TRBV7-9 and TRBJ2-5, the CDR3 gives the full variable domain: DTGVSQNPRHKITKRGQNVTFRCDPISEHNRLYWYRQTLGQGPEFLTYFQNEAQLEKSRLLSDRFSAERPKGSFSTLEIQRTEQGDSAMYLCASSLEGDRKETQYFGPGTRLLVL.

This clonotype was picked up a small number of times. V gene TRBV6-1 combines with J gene TRBJ2-5, with a possible D match to TRBD1 (5 bases). Germline loops: CDR1 MNHNS, CDR2 SASEGT. The ends were cut back, 6 bases at V and 0 bases at J, with 14 bases in the middle. This CDR3 has 15 residues. CDR3 in DNA: TGTGCCAGCAGGAGGTTGACAGTCTACCAAGAGACCCAGTACTTC. Translation gives CASRRLTVYQETQYF.

The sample holds many counts of this clonotype. The CDR3 loop reads CASSLAGFSGGSSYNEQFF. The CDR3 DNA is TGTGCCAGCAGTTTAGCGGGCTTTAGCGGGGGGAGCTCCTACAATGAGCAGTTCTTC. The rearrangement uses TRBV12-3 or TRBV12-4 and TRBJ2-1; 10 bases are a match to TRBD2. Trimming removed 0 bases from V and 0 bases from J; junction bases left unmatched: 8. The CDR3 has 19 amino acids.

The chain recombines TRBV6-2 or TRBV6-3 with TRBJ2-5; D unclear. CDR1 and CDR2 from the germline V gene are MNHEY and SVGEGT. V was clipped by 6 bases and J by 5 bases, with 16 bases between them. CDR3 length: 14 residues. The DNA of the CDR3 is TGTGCCAGCAGCCCCCGTCTGGCGTGGGAGACCCAGTACTTC. Amino acids: CASSPRLAWETQYF.

The table lists this clonotype with many counts. V usage is TRBV28 and J usage is TRBJ2-1; D is uncertain. The CDR3 is made up of 14 amino acids. Trimming removed 5 bases at V and 4 bases at J, with 12 bases between. Germline V gene sequence: CDR1 MDHEN, CDR2 SYDVKM. CDR3 residues: CASSPPSRYNEQFF. DNA for the CDR3: TGTGCCAGCAGTCCCCCGAGCAGATACAATGAGCAGTTCTTC.

The V gene is TRBV28, the J gene TRBJ1-3; D might be TRBD1 (6 bases). Germline V lookup: CDR1 MDHEN, CDR2 SYDVKM. The CDR3 covers 19 residues. V was trimmed by 3 bases and J by 3 bases, leaving 24 bases between them. The CDR3 protein is CASSFGTNSGDLYGNTIYF. The CDR3 DNA follows: TGTGCCAGCAGTTTTGGGACCAACTCAGGGGATTTGTATGGAAACACCATATATTTT.

This clonotype was recorded a few times. The J gene is TRBJ1-3, the V gene TRBV7-9; no definite D call. V shed 8 bases and J shed 0 bases, with 11 bases lying between them. The germline CDR1 and CDR2 sequences are SEHNR and FQNEAQ (reference sequence). The CDR3 sequence is 14 residues long. This CDR3 reads CASVPTPSGNTIYF. The CDR3 region has the DNA TGTGCCAGCGTTCCAACACCCTCTGGAAACACCATATATTTT. Filled out from reference TRBV7-9 and TRBJ1-3, the complete variable domain reads DTGVSQNPRHKITKRGQNVTFRCDPISEHNRLYWYRQTLGQGPEFLTYFQNEAQLEKSRLLSDRFSAERPKGSFSTLEIQRTEQGDSAMYLCASVPTPSGNTIYFGEGSWLTVV.

The chain combines TRBV5-1 with TRBJ1-4; 12 nucleotides match TRBD1. CDR1 is SGHRS, CDR2 YFSETQ, per germline. The CDR3 runs to 15 residues. V trimming: 4 bases; J trimming: 13 bases; junction bases outside the gene matches: 11. CDR3: CASSIGTGGTTGLFF. The CDR3 DNA reads TGCGCCAGCAGCATAGGGACAGGGGGCACAACAGGACTGTTTTTT. The full variable domain, rest sourced from reference TRBV5-1 and TRBJ1-4, is KAGVTQTPRYLIKTRGQQVTLSCSPISGHRSVSWYQQTPGQGLQFLFEYFSETQRNKGNFPGRFSGRQFSNSRSEMNVSTLELGDSALYLCASSIGTGGTTGLFFGSGTQLSVL.

The table lists this clonotype with many counts. This chain connects TRBV28 to TRBJ1-5, with 7 positions matching TRBD1. Germline loops: CDR1 MDHEN, CDR2 SYDVKM. The trim removed 6 bases at V and 9 bases at J, leaving 8 bases unmatched. The CDR3 runs 13 residues. This CDR3 reads CASRFTGERPQHF. The CDR3 DNA reads TGTGCCAGCAGATTTACAGGGGAAAGGCCCCAGCATTTT.

This clonotype came up a few times. This rearrangement joins TRBV6-1 to TRBJ2-2; 7 positions match TRBD2. CDR1 and CDR2 (germline): MNHNS, SASEGT. CDR3 size: 14 residues. The V gene end was trimmed by 6 bases and the J gene end by 4 bases; junction bases not matched to a gene: 5. CDR3 nucleotide sequence: TGTGCCAGCAGACCCGGGACTATCACCGGGGAGCTGTTTTTT. Amino acids: CASRPGTITGELFF.

This sequence joins TRBV30 and TRBJ1-2; tentatively, D is TRBD1 (5 bases). V lost 3 bases and J 2 bases, leaving 13 bases between the germline ends. Germline-derived CDR1 and CDR2 are GTSNPN and SVGIG (reference sequence). This CDR3 spans 14 amino acids. The CDR3 here is CAWRLARVNYGYTF. The CDR3 DNA reads as TGTGCCTGGAGGCTCGCCAGGGTGAACTATGGCTACACCTTC. Based on the CDR3 plus reference TRBV30 and TRBJ1-2, the full variable domain is SQTIHQWPATLVQPVGSPLSLECTVEGTSNPNLYWYRQAAGRGLQLLFYSVGIGQISSEVPQNLSASRPQDRQFILSSKKLLLSDSGFYLCAWRLARVNYGYTFGSGTRLTVV.

This clonotype showed up many times. V gene TRBV20-1 combines with J gene TRBJ2-3; 7 bases map to TRBD2. Losses at the gene ends were 5 bases for V and 1 base for J; bases not matched to a gene: 9. Germline CDR1 is DFQATT and CDR2 is SNEGSKA (reference sequence). The CDR3 loop spans 15 amino acids. CDR3 in amino acids: CSAPSGGGGTDTQYF. In DNA, the CDR3 is TGCAGTGCTCCCTCGGGTGGGGGGGGCACAGATACGCAGTATTTT.